This T cell receptor beta chain derives from a study of blood T cell dynamics during melanoma immunotherapy (dated by TCRdb to about 2020). Broadly, across the study: Patients with metastatic melanoma were treated with first-line pembrolizumab or nivolumab plus ipilimumab as standard of care in the United Kingdom. Consecutive patients formed a training cohort, and a further independent group of patients from the same centre was pooled into an external validation set. To find early correlates of response, the study profiled the peripheral T cell receptor repertoires of patients with metastatic melanoma both before and after one cycle of checkpoint inhibitor therapy.

Sample time point, as interpreted from the label and publication: pre-treatment baseline. Blood samples were collected before treatment (T0) and at week 3 (W3), after the first cycle of checkpoint blockade. Except for a couple of patients with rapid clinical progression, response was assessed 12 weeks after the first infusion by RECIST 1.1; disease control meant complete response, partial response or stable disease. Any patient who had received prior systemic cancer treatment, was on concomitant immunosuppressant therapy or had synchronous other active malignancies was excluded. To track both circulating cells and T cell turnover, TCR beta was sequenced from bulk PBMC as well as from plasma cell-free DNA. Lymphoprep and SepMate tubes were used to isolate PBMC from blood, and red cell lysis was then performed. DNA from PBMC and sorted T cell subsets was extracted with QIAamp DNA Blood Mini kits.

Every bulk PBMC sample had a fixed 350 ng of DNA loaded. The immunoSEQ TCRb Assay kit was used according to manufacturer instructions to amplify TCR beta CDR3 sequences from genomic DNA. The KAPA Library Quantification Kit for Illumina platforms was used to quantify pooled libraries by qPCR. Pooled libraries were sequenced on an Illumina NextSeq 500, clustered at roughly 0.6-1.2 pM. The published analysis was carried out like this. Analysis of the TCR data relied on immunoSEQ ANALYZER and the R LymphoSeq package. A rearrangement efficiency score was calculated as productive divided by the sum of productive and non-productive CDR3 sequences. Clonality was assessed using the Gini coefficient and diversity using the Renyi index at alpha=1, with pairwise comparisons between timepoints within each patient. In LymphoSeq, clonal relatedness was computed with an edit distance of 3 and repertoire similarity was computed with the Bhattacharyya coefficient. To classify response, a linear discriminant analysis based on week-3 changes in clonality and diversity was built with the R MASS and caret packages. The table was pulled from immuneACCESS by TCRdb, which kept in-frame rearrangements only. Such tables lose some clones; where checked, under half of the loss comes from unresolved V genes, and the rest has no known cause. V, J and clone size were drawn from that table, and D and trimming were deduced from the DNA. The table for this sample lists 10,000 or so clones; roughly 90% of them were counted only once. The ten largest clones represent around 7.2% of the sample.

Beyond this particular receptor, the publication reports: The study was unable to establish whether the T cell clones driving the repertoire changes were melanoma-specific or instead reflected general immune activation. The relatively small sample size was acknowledged as a potential limitation on generalization of the results. A bifurcated reorganization of the PBMC repertoire at W3, with increased clonality or increased diversity, was observed in patients who later achieved disease control, unlike in progressors.

There are 17 amino acids in the CDR3, from cysteine to phenylalanine inclusive. The DNA shown is the 51-base CDR3, in frame from base 1. CDR1 MDHEN and CDR2 SYDVKM were looked up in the germline V gene. V lost 5 bases and J lost 0 bases, and the count of bases not matched to a germline gene is 12. Remarks on this clone: There is no known antigen for this receptor. Within one base of it there is no much larger clone, and no base qualities were kept.

The receptor was isolated from a human donor with melanoma. This sequence uses TRBV28 and TRBJ1-2; 7 bases in the middle match TRBD1. The sample consisted of blood, taken from a patient treated with checkpoint blockade. The DNA sequence reads TGTGCCAGCAGTCGTACCGGGACAGATAGTCCTAACTATGGCTACACCTTC. Translation gives CASSRTGTDSPNYGYTF.